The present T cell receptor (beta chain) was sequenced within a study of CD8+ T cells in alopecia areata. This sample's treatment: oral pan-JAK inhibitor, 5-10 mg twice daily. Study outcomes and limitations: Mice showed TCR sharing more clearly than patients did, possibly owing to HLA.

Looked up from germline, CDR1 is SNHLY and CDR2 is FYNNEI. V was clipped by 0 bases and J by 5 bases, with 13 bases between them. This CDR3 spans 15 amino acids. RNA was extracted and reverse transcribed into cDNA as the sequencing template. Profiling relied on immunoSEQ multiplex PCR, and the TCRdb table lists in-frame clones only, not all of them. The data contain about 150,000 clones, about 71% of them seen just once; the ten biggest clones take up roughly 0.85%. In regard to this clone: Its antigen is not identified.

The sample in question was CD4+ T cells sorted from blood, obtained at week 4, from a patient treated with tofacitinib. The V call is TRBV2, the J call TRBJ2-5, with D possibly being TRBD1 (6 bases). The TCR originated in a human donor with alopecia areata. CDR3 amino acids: CASSEAWPGEETQYF. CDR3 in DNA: TGTGCCAGCAGTGAAGCGTGGCCAGGGGAGGAGACCCAGTACTTC.